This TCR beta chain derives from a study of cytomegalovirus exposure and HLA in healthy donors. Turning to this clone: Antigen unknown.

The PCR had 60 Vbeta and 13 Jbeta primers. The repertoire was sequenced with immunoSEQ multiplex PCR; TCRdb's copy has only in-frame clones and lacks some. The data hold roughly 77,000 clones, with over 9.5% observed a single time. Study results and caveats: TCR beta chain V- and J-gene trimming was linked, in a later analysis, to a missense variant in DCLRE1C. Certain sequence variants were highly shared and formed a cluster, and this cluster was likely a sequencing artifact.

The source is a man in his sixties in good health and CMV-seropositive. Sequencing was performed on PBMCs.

The CDR3: CASSLSWWGTGDTDTQYF. The CDR3 DNA is TGTGCCAGCAGCTTAAGTTGGTGGGGGACAGGGGATACAGATACGCAGTATTTT. The gene calls are TRBV7-3 and TRBJ2-3; 10 bases align to TRBD1. The CDR3 sequence is 18 residues long. Germline CDR1 is SGHTA and CDR2 is FQGTGA. V dropped 1 base and J dropped 3; count of bases not matched to a gene: 10.